These 7 T cell receptor beta chains were all obtained from the same sample, sequenced in a study of OX40 agonist ivuxolimab in advanced cancers. The repertoire was sequenced with immunoSEQ multiplex PCR; TCRdb's copy has only in-frame clones and lacks some. The data hold about 59,000 clones, with over 75% observed a single time. Sequencing was performed on CD4+ or CD8+ T cells sorted from blood, taken in a trial of the OX40 agonist ivuxolimab. Receptors were obtained from an adult with an advanced solid tumor such as melanoma, head and neck, liver or kidney cancer.

V usage is TRBV2 and J usage is TRBJ1-3, with D tentatively TRBD1 (6 bases). The CDR3 extends over 14 amino acids. Trimming pared 7 bases from V and 1 base from J, leaving 11 bases between. Per germline, CDR1 SNHLY and CDR2 FYNNEI. The CDR3 reads CASIRGRSGNTIYF. In DNA, the CDR3 is TGTGCCAGCATAAGGGGGAGGTCTGGAAACACCATATATTTT. The variable domain in full, with the rest retrieved from reference TRBV2 and TRBJ1-3, is EPEVTQTPSHQVTQMGQEVILRCVPISNHLYFYWYRQILGQKVEFLVSFYNNEISEKSEIFDDQFSVERPDGSNFTLKIRSTKLEDSAMYFCASIRGRSGNTIYFGEGSWLTVV.

This chain joins TRBV15 and TRBJ2-1, with 9 bases lining up with TRBD2. CDR1 is LNHNV and CDR2 is YYDKDF in the germline V gene (reference sequence). This CDR3 has 16 residues. The V gene end was trimmed by 4 bases and the J gene end by 1 base; junction bases not matched to a gene: 5. CDR3 sequence (DNA): TGTGCCACCAGCAAAGGACTAGCGCGGTCCTACAATGAGCAGTTCTTC. This gives the protein CATSKGLARSYNEQFF.

This clone was found many times. The chain recombines TRBV29-1 with TRBJ2-3, with 7 bases aligning to TRBD2. CDR3 length: 14 amino acids. V gave up 3 bases and J gave up 1 base; unmatched junction bases: 4. Germline loops: CDR1 SQVTM, CDR2 ANQGSEA. CDR3 sequence: CSVDRGEGTDTQYF. The CDR3 nucleotides read TGCAGCGTTGACCGGGGGGAGGGCACAGATACGCAGTATTTT.

The CDR3 loop reads CASNSRGRGLQETQYF. CDR3 DNA sequence: TGTGCCAGCAACTCTCGGGGCAGGGGGCTTCAAGAGACCCAGTACTTC. This chain connects TRBV5-4 to TRBJ2-5, with 8 positions matching TRBD1. CDR3 length: 16 residues. Germline CDR1 reads SGHNT; CDR2 reads YYREEE (reference sequence). Germline trimming cut 6 bases from V and 2 bases from J; bases unmatched to any gene: 12. Based on the CDR3 plus reference TRBV5-4 and TRBJ2-5, the full variable domain is ETGVTQSPTHLIKTRGQQVTLRCSSQSGHNTVSWYQQALGQGPQFIFQYYREEENGRGNFPPRFSGLQFPNYSSELNVNALELDDSALYLCASNSRGRGLQETQYFGPGTRLLVL.

The V gene is TRBV28, the J gene TRBJ1-5, with TRBD1 as a possible D gene (6 bases). The germline gives CDR1 MDHEN, CDR2 SYDVKM. Trimming cost V 7 bases and J 1 base, with 11 bases left between them. The CDR3 has 14 residues. CDR3 sequence reads: CASTQGGSNQPQHF. The CDR3 DNA reads as TGTGCCAGCACCCAAGGGGGGAGCAATCAGCCCCAGCATTTT.

The chain is built from TRBV11-2 and TRBJ2-2; TRBD1 might be the D (5 bases). The V end was cut by 5 bases, the J end by 5 bases, with 9 bases between. Per germline, CDR1 SGHAT and CDR2 FQNNGV. The CDR3 totals 13 residues. CDR3 nucleotides: TGTGCCAGCAGCATTGACAGAACCGGGGAGCTGTTTTTT. This gives the protein CASSIDRTGELFF. The variable domain in full, with the rest retrieved from reference TRBV11-2 and TRBJ2-2, is EAGVAQSPRYKIIEKRQSVAFWCNPISGHATLYWYQQILGQGPKLLIQFQNNGVVDDSQLPKDRFSAERLKGVDSTLKIQPAKLEDSAVYLCASSIDRTGELFFGEGSRLTVL.

This chain connects TRBV5-6 to TRBJ2-1, with 8 nucleotides matching TRBD2. With 4 bases clipped from V and 7 bases from J, the junction kept 7 bases outside the gene matches. The CDR3 covers 14 residues. Germline V lookup: CDR1 SGHDT, CDR2 YYEEEE. The CDR3 sequence is CASSPGTRRNEQFF. The CDR3 DNA sequence: TGTGCCAGCAGCCCCGGGACTAGAAGAAATGAGCAGTTCTTC.